The clone carrying this TCR beta chain was seen a few times. Antigen: not known. This entry belongs to a study of cytomegalovirus exposure and HLA in healthy donors. Study-level results: The classifier, whose performance was assessed in both the original and validation cohorts, reportedly diagnosed cytomegalovirus status with high specificity and sensitivity. In the 130 or so validation repertoires, a later analysis found that first-cohort TCR clusters tended to co-occur.

Looked up from germline, CDR1 is SGHRS and CDR2 is YFSETQ. V lost 7 bases to trimming and J lost 4 bases, with 8 bases between them. The CDR3 totals 11 residues. Only in-frame clones appear in the TCRdb table, and some are missing; sequencing was by immunoSEQ multiplex PCR. The sample carries 230,000 or so clones, about 86% recorded once. The sample comprised PBMCs. This sequence joins TRBV5-1 and TRBJ1-1; no clear D gene. The TCR was taken from a woman aged 18-29 years in good health and CMV-seronegative. This CDR3 is CASGEGTEAFF. The CDR3 DNA follows: TGCGCCAGCGGCGAGGGCACTGAAGCTTTCTTT.